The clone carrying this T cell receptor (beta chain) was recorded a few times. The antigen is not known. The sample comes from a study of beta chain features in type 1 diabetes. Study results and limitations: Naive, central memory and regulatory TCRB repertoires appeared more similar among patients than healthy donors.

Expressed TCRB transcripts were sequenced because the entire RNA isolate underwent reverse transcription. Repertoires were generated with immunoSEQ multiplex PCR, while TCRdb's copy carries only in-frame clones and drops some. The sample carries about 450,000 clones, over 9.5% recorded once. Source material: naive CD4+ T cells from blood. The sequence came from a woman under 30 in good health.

The CDR3 reads CASSLSANYGYTF. The CDR3 nucleotides read TGTGCCAGCAGCTTAAGTGCTAACTATGGCTACACCTTC. The J gene is TRBJ1-2, the V gene TRBV7-9; D gene unclear. The V and J ends lost 2 bases and 0 bases respectively, with 4 bases between them. This CDR3 is 13 amino acids long. The germline CDR1 and CDR2 sequences are SEHNR and FQNEAQ (reference sequence). The variable domain in full, with the rest retrieved from reference TRBV7-9 and TRBJ1-2, is DTGVSQNPRHKITKRGQNVTFRCDPISEHNRLYWYRQTLGQGPEFLTYFQNEAQLEKSRLLSDRFSAERPKGSFSTLEIQRTEQGDSAMYLCASSLSANYGYTFGSGTRLTVV.